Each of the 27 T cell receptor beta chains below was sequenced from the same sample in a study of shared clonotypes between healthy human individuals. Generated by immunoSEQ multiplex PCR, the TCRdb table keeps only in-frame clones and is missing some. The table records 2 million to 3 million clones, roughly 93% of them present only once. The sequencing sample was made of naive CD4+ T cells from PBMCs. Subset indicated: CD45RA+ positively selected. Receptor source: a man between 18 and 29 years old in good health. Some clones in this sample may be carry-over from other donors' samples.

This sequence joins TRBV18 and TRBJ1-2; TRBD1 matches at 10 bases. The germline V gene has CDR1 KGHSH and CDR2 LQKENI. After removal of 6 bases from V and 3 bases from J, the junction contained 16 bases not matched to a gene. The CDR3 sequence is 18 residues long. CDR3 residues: CASSLLMTGGTSDYGYTF. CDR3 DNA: TGTGCCAGCTCTTTGCTCATGACAGGGGGCACTTCTGACTATGGCTACACCTTC.

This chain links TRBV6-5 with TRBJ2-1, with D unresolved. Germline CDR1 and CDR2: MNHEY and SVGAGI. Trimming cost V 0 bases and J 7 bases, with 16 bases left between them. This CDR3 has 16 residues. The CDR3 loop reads CASSYSGVTLGNEQFF. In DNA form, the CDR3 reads TGTGCCAGCAGTTACTCGGGCGTGACCCTGGGGAATGAGCAGTTCTTC.

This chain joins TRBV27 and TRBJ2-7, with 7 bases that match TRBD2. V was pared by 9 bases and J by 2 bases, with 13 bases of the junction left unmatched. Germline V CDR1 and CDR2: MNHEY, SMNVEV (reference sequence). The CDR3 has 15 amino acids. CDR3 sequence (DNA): TGTGCCAGTAGATCATCGTCTAGCGGAACCTACGAGCAGTACTTC. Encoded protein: CASRSSSSGTYEQYF.

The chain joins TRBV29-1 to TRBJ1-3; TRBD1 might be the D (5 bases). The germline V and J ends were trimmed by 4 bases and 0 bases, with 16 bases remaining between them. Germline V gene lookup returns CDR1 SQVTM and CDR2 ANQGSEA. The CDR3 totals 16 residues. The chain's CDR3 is CSVGGVGAPSGNTIYF. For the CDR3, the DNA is TGCAGCGTTGGGGGGGTGGGAGCTCCCTCTGGAAACACCATATATTTT. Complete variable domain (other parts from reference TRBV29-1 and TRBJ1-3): SAVISQKPSRDICQRGTSLTIQCQVDSQVTMMFWYRQQPGQSLTLIATANQGSEATYESGFVIDKFPISRPNLTFSTLTVSNMSPEDSSIYLCSVGGVGAPSGNTIYFGEGSWLTVV.

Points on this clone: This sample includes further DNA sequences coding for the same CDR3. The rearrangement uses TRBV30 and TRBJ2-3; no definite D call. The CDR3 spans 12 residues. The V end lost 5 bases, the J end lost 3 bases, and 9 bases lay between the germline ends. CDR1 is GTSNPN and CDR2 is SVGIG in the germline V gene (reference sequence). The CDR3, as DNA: TGTGCCTGGGGGGTTGGAACAGATACGCAGTATTTT. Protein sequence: CAWGVGTDTQYF.

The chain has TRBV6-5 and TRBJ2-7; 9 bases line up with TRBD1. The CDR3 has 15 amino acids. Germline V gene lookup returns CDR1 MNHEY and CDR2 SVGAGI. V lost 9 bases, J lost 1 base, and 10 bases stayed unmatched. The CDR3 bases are TGTGCCAGTTTAGATTCGGGACAGGGATCCTACGAGCAGTACTTC. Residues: CASLDSGQGSYEQYF.

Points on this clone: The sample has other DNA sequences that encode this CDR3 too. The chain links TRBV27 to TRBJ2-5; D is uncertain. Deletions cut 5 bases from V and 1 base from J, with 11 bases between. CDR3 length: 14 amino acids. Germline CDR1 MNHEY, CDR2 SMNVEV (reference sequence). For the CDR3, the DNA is TGTGCCAGCAGTCCGGGCAGGCGCCAAGAGACCCAGTACTTC. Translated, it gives CASSPGRRQETQYF.

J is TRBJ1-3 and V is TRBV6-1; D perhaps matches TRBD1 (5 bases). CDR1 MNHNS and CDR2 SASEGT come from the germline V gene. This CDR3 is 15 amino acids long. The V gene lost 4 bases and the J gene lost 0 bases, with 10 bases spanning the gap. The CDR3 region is CASSAQGLSGNTIYF. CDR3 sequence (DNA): TGTGCCAGCAGTGCTCAGGGCCTCTCTGGAAACACCATATATTTT.

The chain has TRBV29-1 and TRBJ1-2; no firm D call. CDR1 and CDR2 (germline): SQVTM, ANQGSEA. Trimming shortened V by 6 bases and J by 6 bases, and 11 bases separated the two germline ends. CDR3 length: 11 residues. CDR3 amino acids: CSVSGIDGYTF. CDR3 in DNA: TGCAGCGTATCGGGGATCGATGGCTACACCTTC.

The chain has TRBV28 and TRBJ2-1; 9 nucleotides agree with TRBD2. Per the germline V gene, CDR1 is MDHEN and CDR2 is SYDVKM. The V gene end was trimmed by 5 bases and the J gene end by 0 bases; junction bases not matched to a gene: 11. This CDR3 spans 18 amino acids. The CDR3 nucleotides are TGTGCCAGCAGTGACCCTAGCGGGGTAAAGAGCTCCTACAATGAGCAGTTCTTC. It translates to CASSDPSGVKSSYNEQFF.

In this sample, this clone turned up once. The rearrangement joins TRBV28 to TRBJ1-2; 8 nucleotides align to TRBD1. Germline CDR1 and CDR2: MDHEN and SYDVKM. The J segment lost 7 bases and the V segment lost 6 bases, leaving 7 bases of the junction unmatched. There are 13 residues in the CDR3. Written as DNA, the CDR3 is TGTGCCAGCAGCGGCAGGGGGCGCGTTGGCTACACCTTC. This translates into CASSGRGRVGYTF.

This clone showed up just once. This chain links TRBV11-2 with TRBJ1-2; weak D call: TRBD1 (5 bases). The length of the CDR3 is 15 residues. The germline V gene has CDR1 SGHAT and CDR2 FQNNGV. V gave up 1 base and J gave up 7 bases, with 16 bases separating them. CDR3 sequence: CASSLVGGISPGYTF. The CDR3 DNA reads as TGTGCCAGCAGCTTAGTTGGGGGGATAAGCCCTGGCTACACCTTC.

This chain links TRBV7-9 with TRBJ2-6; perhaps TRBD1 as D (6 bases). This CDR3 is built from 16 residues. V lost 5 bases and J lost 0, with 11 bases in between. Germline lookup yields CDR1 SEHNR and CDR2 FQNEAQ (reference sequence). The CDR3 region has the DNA TGTGCCAGCAGCCCGACAGGTTACTCTGGGGCCAACGTCCTGACTTTC. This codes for CASSPTGYSGANVLTF.

The CDR3 region is CASSPRGGRIEQYF. The CDR3 DNA sequence: TGTGCCAGCAGCCCCAGAGGCGGGAGGATCGAGCAGTACTTC. This chain links TRBV11-3 with TRBJ2-7; TRBD2 matches 8 bases. CDR1 SGHNT and CDR2 YENEEA come from the germline V gene. This CDR3 has 14 amino acids. J gave up 6 bases and V 5 bases, and 9 bases lay outside the gene matches.

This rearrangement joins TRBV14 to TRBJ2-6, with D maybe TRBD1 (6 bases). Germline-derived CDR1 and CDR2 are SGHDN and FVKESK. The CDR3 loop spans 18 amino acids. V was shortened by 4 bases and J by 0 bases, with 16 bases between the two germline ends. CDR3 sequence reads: CASSPLQGTSSGANVLTF. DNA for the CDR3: TGTGCCAGCAGCCCCCTGCAGGGGACCAGCTCTGGGGCCAACGTCCTGACTTTC. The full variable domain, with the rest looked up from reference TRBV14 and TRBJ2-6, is EAGVTQFPSHSVIEKGQTVTLRCDPISGHDNLYWYRRVMGKEIKFLLHFVKESKQDESGMPNNRFLAERTGGTYSTLKVQPAELEDSGVYFCASSPLQGTSSGANVLTFGAGSRLTVL.

CDR3 nucleotides: TGTGCCAGCAGACCCCCCGGGGGGAGCGAGACCCAGTACTTC. This sequence encodes CASRPPGGSETQYF. The chain couples TRBV6-6 to TRBJ2-5; the match to TRBD2 covers 7 bases. The trim removed 6 bases at V and 5 bases at J, leaving 9 bases unmatched. The length of the CDR3 is 14 residues. Per the germline V gene, CDR1 is MNHNY and CDR2 is SVGAGI (reference sequence).

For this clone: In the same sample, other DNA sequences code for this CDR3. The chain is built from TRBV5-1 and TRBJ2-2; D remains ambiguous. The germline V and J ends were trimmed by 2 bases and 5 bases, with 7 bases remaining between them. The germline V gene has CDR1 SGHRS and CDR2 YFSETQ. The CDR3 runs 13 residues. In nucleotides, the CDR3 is TGCGCCAGCAGCTTCATTCCAACCGGGGAGCTGTTTTTT. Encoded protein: CASSFIPTGELFF.

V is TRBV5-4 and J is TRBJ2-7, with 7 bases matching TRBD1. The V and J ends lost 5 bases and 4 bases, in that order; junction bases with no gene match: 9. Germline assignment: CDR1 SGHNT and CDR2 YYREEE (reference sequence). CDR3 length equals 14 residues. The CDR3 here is CASRGSGQDYEQYF. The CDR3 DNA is TGTGCCAGCAGGGGTTCAGGACAGGATTACGAGCAGTACTTC.

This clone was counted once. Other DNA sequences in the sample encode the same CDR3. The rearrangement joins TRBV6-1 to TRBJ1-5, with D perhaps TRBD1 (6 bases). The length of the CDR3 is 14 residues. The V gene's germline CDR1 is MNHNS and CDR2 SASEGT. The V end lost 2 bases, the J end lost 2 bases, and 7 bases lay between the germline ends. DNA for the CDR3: TGTGCCAGCAGTGAATCAGGGGGCAATCAGCCCCAGCATTTT. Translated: CASSESGGNQPQHF.

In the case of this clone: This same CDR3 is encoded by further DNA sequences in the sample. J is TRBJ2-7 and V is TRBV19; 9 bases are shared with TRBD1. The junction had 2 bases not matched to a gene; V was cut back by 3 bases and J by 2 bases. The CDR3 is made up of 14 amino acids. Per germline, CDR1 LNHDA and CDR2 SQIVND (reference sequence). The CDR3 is CASSMGTGTYEQYF. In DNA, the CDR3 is TGTGCCAGTAGTATGGGGACAGGGACCTACGAGCAGTACTTC.

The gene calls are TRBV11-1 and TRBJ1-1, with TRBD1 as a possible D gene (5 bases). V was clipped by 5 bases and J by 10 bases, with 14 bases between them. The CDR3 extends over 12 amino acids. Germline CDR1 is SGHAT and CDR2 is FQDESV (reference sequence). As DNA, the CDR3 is TGTGCCAGCAGCCAGCAGGGTTTCGGAGCTTTCTTT. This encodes CASSQQGFGAFF.

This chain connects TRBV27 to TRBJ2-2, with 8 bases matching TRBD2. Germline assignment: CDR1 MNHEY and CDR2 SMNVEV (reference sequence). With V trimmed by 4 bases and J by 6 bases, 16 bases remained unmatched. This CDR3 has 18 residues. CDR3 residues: CASSSDRAGGLQPGELFF. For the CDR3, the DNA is TGTGCCAGCAGTTCCGACCGCGCGGGAGGCCTTCAGCCCGGGGAGCTGTTTTTT.

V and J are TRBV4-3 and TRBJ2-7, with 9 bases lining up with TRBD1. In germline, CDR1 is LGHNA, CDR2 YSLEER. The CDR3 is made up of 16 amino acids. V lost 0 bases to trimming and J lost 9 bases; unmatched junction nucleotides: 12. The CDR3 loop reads CASSQDGDRDSGAQYF. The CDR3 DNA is TGCGCCAGCAGCCAAGATGGGGACAGGGATAGTGGCGCGCAGTACTTC.

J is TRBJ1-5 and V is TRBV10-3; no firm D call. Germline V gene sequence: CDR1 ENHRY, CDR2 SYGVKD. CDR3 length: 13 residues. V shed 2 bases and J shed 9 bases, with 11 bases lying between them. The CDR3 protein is CAISEGPSWPQHF. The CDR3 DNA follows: TGTGCCATCAGTGAGGGACCATCTTGGCCCCAGCATTTT.

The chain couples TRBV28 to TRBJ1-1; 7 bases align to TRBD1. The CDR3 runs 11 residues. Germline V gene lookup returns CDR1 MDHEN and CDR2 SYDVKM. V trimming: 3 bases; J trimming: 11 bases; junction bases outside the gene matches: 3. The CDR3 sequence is CASSLGRGAFF. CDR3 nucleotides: TGTGCCAGCAGTTTGGGCAGGGGGGCTTTCTTT.

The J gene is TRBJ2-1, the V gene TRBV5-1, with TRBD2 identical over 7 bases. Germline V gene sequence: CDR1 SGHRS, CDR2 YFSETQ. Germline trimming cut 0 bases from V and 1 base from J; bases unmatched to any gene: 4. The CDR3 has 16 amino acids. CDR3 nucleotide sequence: TGCGCCAGCAGCTTGGATCTAGCGGAGTCCTACAATGAGCAGTTCTTC. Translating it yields CASSLDLAESYNEQFF. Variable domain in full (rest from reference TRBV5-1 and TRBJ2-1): KAGVTQTPRYLIKTRGQQVTLSCSPISGHRSVSWYQQTPGQGLQFLFEYFSETQRNKGNFPGRFSGRQFSNSRSEMNVSTLELGDSALYLCASSLDLAESYNEQFFGPGTRLTVL.

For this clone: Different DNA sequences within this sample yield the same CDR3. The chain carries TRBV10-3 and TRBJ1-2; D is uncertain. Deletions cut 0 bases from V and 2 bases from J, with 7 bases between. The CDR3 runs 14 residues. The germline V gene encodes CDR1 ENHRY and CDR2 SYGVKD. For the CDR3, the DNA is TGTGCCATCAGTGAGTCTGTGGCCAACTATGGCTACACCTTC. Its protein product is CAISESVANYGYTF.